In this sample, the clone carrying this T cell receptor (beta chain) turned up a few times. Antigen unknown. This record belongs to a study of blood T cells in healthy people across ages. Study-level points and caveats: Older age coincided with a roughly linear decline in TCR beta diversity per million T cells.

With 4 bases removed from V and 0 bases from J, the gap between germline ends came to 16 bases. The CDR3 spans 17 residues. CDR1 is LGHNA and CDR2 is YNFKEQ in the germline V gene. Extracted total RNA amounted to at least 5.5 micrograms for each sample. A second PCR of about 6 to 12 cycles used a sample-barcoded 5' primer and a J-beta primer mix. MiXCR, applied by TCRdb to the 5' RACE reads, yields one record per CDR3 protein. The table shows around 1,600,000 distinct CDR3 sequences, with less than 45% occurring only once. The receptor was derived from a woman between 18 and 29 years old in good health. Sequences were obtained from blood. This sequence joins TRBV4-2 and TRBJ2-1, with D possibly being TRBD2 (6 bases). This CDR3 is CASSLLAGGVSYNEQFF. DNA for the CDR3: TGTGCCAGCAGCCTCCTAGCCGGCGGGGTCTCCTACAATGAGCAGTTCTTC.